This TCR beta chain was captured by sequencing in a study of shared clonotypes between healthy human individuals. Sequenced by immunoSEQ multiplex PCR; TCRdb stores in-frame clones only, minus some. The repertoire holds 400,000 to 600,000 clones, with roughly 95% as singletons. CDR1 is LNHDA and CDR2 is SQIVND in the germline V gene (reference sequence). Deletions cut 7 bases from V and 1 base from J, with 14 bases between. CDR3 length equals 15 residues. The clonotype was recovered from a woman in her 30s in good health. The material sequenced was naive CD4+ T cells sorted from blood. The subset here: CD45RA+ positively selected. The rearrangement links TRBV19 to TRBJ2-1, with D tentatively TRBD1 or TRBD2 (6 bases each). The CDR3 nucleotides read TGTGCCAGTACCACGGAGGGGGAATCCTACAATGAGCAGTTCTTC. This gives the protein CASTTEGESYNEQFF.